The 4 T cell receptor beta chains below were found in one sample sequenced in a study of T cells in Graves' hyperthyroidism and ophthalmopathy (dated by TCRdb to the late 2010s). The protocol used for the library was multiplex PCR. Sequencing used an Illumina HiSeq 2000. TCR beta CDR3 regions were amplified from RNA transcripts. A first-round RT-PCR of the TCR CDR3 used the HTBI primer set with the Qiagen OneStep RT-PCR kit. Through fastp at Q25 and MiXCR, TCRdb rebuilt clones from the public reads, retaining in-frame beta chains. Under each unique CDR3 protein, matching rows form one entry showing the most common genes and DNA. This sample holds hundreds of thousands of distinct CDR3 sequences; approximately 15% were observed only once. The top ten constitute less than 3.5% of the sample. The sequencing sample was made of blood. These receptors were taken from a woman aged 35 to 49 with Graves' ophthalmopathy.

This CDR3 is CASSFNRGRESYEQYF. The DNA for the CDR3 is TGTGCCAGCAGCTTCAATCGGGGCCGAGAGTCCTACGAGCAGTACTTC. The V call is TRBV7-8, the J call TRBJ2-7; D is tentatively TRBD1 or TRBD2 (5 bases each). The ends were cut back, 3 bases at V and 1 base at J, with 16 bases in the middle. The CDR3 consists of 16 residues. Looked up from germline, CDR1 is SGHVS and CDR2 is FQNEAQ.

This clonotype has a count of ten or more. This sequence joins TRBV3-1 and TRBJ2-6; either TRBD1 or TRBD2 may supply D (5 bases each). Germline CDR1 reads LGHDT; CDR2 reads YNNKEL (reference sequence). The V gene lost 4 bases and the J gene lost 0 bases, with 7 bases spanning the gap. The length of the CDR3 is 15 residues. CDR3 residues: CASSRGDSGANVLTF. The CDR3 DNA sequence: TGTGCCAGCAGCCGAGGGGACTCTGGGGCCAACGTCCTGACTTTC.

This clonotype was found many times. The V gene is TRBV12-3 or TRBV12-4, the J gene TRBJ2-7; 9 nucleotides align to TRBD2. J was trimmed by 2 bases and V by 4 bases; bases with no gene match: 3. The CDR3 is 14 residues long. The CDR3 DNA follows: TGTGCCAGCAGTTGGGGGACTAGCACCTACGAGCAGTACTTC. Its protein product is CASSWGTSTYEQYF.

This clonotype was seen many times. V gene TRBV2 combines with J gene TRBJ2-3; 9 nucleotides line up with TRBD2. Germline V lookup: CDR1 SNHLY, CDR2 FYNNEI. This CDR3 comprises 16 residues. V gave up 3 bases and J gave up 4 bases; unmatched junction bases: 8. The CDR3 nucleotides read TGTGCCAGCAGTGACCCAATCGCGGGAGGGGCAGATACGCAGTATTTT. Translating gives CASSDPIAGGADTQYF.